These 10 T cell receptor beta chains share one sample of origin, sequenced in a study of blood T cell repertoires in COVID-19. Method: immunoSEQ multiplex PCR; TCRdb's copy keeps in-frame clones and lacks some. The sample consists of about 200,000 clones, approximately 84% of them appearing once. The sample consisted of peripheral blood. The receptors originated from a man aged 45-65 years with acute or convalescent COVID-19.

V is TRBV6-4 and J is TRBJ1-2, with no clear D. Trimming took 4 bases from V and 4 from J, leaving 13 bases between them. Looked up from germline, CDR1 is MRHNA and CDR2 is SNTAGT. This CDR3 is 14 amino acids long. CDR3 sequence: CASSAREGGYGYTF. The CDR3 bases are TGTGCCAGCAGTGCAAGAGAGGGCGGCTATGGCTACACCTTC.

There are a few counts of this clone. CDR3: CASSLGTAYNSPLHF. CDR3 coding DNA: TGCGCCAGCAGCCTCGGGACAGCTTATAATTCACCCCTCCACTTT. The V and J genes are TRBV5-1 and TRBJ1-6, with TRBD1 matching over 7 bases. This CDR3 contains 15 residues. Germline trimming cut 4 bases from V and 4 bases from J; bases unmatched to any gene: 5. Germline assignment: CDR1 SGHRS and CDR2 YFSETQ.

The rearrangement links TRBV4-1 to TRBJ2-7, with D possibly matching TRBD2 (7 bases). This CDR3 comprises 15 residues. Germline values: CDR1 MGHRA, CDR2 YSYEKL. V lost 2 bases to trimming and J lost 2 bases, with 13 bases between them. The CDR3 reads CASSQPAGAPYEQYF. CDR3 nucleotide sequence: TGCGCCAGCAGCCAACCCGCGGGGGCTCCCTACGAGCAGTACTTC.

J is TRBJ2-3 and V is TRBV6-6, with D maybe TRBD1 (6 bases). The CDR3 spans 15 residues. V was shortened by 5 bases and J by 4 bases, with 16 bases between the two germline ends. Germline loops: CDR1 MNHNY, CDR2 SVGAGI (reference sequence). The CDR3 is CASSDIKGVADTQYF. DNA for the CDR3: TGTGCCAGCAGTGATATTAAGGGGGTGGCAGATACGCAGTATTTT.

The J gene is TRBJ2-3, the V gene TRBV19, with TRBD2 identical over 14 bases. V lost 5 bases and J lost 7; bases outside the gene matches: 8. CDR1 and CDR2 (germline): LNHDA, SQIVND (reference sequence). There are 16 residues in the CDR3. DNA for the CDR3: TGTGCCAGTAGTCCCTTGACTAGCGGGGGGGCGAATACGCAGTATTTT. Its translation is CASSPLTSGGANTQYF.

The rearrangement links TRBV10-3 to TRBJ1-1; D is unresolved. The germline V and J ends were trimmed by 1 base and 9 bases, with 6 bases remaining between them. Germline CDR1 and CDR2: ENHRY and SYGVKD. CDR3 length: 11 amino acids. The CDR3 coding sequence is TGTGCCATCAGTGAGTACGGTAAAGCTTTCTTT. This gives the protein CAISEYGKAFF.

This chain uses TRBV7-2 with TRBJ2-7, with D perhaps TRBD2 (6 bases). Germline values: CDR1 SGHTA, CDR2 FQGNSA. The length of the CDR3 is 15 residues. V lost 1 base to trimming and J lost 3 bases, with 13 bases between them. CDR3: CASSLGSPGVYEQYF. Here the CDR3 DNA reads TGTGCCAGCAGCTTAGGTTCACCGGGGGTCTACGAGCAGTACTTC.

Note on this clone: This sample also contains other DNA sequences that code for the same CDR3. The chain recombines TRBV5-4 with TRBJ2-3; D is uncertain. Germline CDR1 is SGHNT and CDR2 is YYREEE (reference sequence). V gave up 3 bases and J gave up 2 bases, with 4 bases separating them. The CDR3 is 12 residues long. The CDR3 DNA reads TGTGCCAGCAGCTCCTCCACAGATACGCAGTATTTT. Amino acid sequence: CASSSSTDTQYF.

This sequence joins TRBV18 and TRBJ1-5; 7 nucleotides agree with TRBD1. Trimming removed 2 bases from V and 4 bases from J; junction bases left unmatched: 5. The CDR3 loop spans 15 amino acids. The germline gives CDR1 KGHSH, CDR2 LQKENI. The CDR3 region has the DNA TGTGCCAGCTCACCAGACACAGGGGTGAATCAGCCCCAGCATTTT. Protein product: CASSPDTGVNQPQHF.

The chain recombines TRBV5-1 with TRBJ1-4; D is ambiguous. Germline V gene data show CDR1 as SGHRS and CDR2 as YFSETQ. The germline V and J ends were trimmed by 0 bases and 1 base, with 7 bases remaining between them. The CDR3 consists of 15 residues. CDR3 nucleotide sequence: TGCGCCAGCAGCTTGGCGGGTCTAACTAATGAAAAACTGTTTTTT. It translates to CASSLAGLTNEKLFF.